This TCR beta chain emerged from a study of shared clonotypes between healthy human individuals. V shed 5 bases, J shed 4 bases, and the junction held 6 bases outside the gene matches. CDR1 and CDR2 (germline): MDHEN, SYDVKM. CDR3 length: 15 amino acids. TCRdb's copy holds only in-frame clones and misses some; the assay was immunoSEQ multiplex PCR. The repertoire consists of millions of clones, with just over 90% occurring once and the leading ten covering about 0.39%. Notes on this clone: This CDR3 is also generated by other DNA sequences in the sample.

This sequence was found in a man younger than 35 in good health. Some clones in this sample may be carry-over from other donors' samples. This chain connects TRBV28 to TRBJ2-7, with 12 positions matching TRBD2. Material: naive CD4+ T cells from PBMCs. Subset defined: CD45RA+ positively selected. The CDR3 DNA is TGTGCCAGCAGTCCCGGGACTAGCGGGCCTTACGAGCAGTACTTC. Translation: CASSPGTSGPYEQYF. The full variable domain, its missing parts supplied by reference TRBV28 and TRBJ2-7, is DVKVTQSSRYLVKRTGEKVFLECVQDMDHENMFWYRQDPGLGLRLIYFSYDVKMKEKGDIPEGYSVSREKKERFSLILESASTNQTSMYLCASSPGTSGPYEQYFGPGTRLTVT.